These T cell receptor beta chains were read from a single sample in a study of patients and donors after allogeneic stem cell transplantation. Each CDR3 protein is one row after TCRdb ran MiXCR on the RT-PCR reads. The sample has 920,000 or so distinct CDR3 sequences; more than 15% are singletons. The sequencing sample was made of blood, either unsorted or a sorted T cell fraction (not recorded which). These receptors all come from a human donor who was either an allogeneic HSCT recipient or a stem cell or donor lymphocyte infusion donor (not recorded which). It is not recorded whose cells these are; they may come from a transplant donor. CDR3s include the opening cysteine and the closing phenylalanine or tryptophan. Each record gives: CDR3 DNA, CDR3 protein, J gene, D gene, V gene, clone size. A D gene is named only where the DNA matches it firmly. Expanded clones are given a class, and other clones once, few, many or no size at all.

TGTGCCAGCAGTTTATCCGGGACAGGGCATGGCTACACCTTC,CASSLSGTGHGYTF,TRBJ1-2,TRBD1,TRBV12-3/TRBV12-4,few
TGTGCCATCAGTGAAACCCGGGACCCTAATTCACCCCTCCACTTT,CAISETRDPNSPLHF,TRBJ1-6,.,TRBV10-3,.
TGCAGTGCGCCCTCCGCCGGGACAGGGGGAGCTGGCTACACCTTC,CSAPSAGTGGAGYTF,TRBJ1-2,TRBD1,TRBV20-1,few
TGTGCCAGCAGCTCCTACAGATTAAACAGGGGGCGCCGAGACAACACTGAAGCTTTCTTT,CASSSYRLNRGRRDNTEAFF,TRBJ1-1,TRBD1,TRBV7-8,few
TGTGCCAGCAGCCCGGGGGGGAAAAAAGAGACCCAGTACTTC,CASSPGGKKETQYF,TRBJ2-5,TRBD2,TRBV3-1,few
TGTGCCAGCAGCGTAGCCAAGTCCTCCTACAATGAGCAGTTCTTC,CASSVAKSSYNEQFF,TRBJ2-1,.,TRBV9,.
TGCAGCGTTGAACAGAGGGGGGCAGGGGCTGAAGCTTTCTTT,CSVEQRGAGAEAFF,TRBJ1-1,.,TRBV29-1,few
TGTGCCAGCAGCCAAGCGGCGAACACCGGGGAGCTGTTTTTT,CASSQAANTGELFF,TRBJ2-2,.,TRBV7-2,few
TGTGCCAGCAAAACGACAGGGGGCATTCCAGATACGCAGTATTTT,CASKTTGGIPDTQYF,TRBJ2-3,TRBD1,TRBV6-1,.
TGTGCCACCCACCGCGTCGGGGCCGTAGCCACTGAAGCTTTCTTT,CATHRVGAVATEAFF,TRBJ1-1,.,TRBV19,.
TGCAGCGTTGAGGAGGGTGGCTCCTACAATGAGCAGTTCTTC,CSVEEGGSYNEQFF,TRBJ2-1,.,TRBV29-1,many
TGTGCCAGCAGTTTAATTCCCGGGGACGCAGATACGCAGTATTTT,CASSLIPGDADTQYF,TRBJ2-3,.,TRBV12-3/TRBV12-4,few
TGTGCCAGCAGTTACTGGACCTATTGGGAGGGTCCCACGGATGAGCAGTTCTTC,CASSYWTYWEGPTDEQFF,TRBJ2-1,TRBD2,TRBV6-5,.
TGTGCCAGCAGCTTAGGGAAGCGAATCTCTGGCACAGATACGCAGTATTTT,CASSLGKRISGTDTQYF,TRBJ2-3,.,TRBV7-2,.
TGTGCCAGCGGCGGGGGGCATCGAGAAAAACTGTTTTTT,CASGGGHREKLFF,TRBJ1-4,.,TRBV12-3/TRBV12-4,.
TGCGCCAGCAGCCAAGACGGGGGGGACGGGAATGAGCAGTTCTTC,CASSQDGGDGNEQFF,TRBJ2-1,TRBD2,TRBV4-1,.
TGCGCCAGCAGCCAGACTTGGGGTCCCGGCTACACCTTC,CASSQTWGPGYTF,TRBJ1-2,.,TRBV5-1,few
TGTGCCAGCAGTAAACGTCCCGGGACAGAAGAGACCCAGTACTTC,CASSKRPGTEETQYF,TRBJ2-5,TRBD1,TRBV2,once
TGCGCCAGCAGCCAAGACGGAGACGGTTACAATGAGCAGTTCTTC,CASSQDGDGYNEQFF,TRBJ2-1,.,TRBV4-3,.
TGCGCCAGCAGCCCACCCCACGTCAACGCCAACGTCCTGACTTTC,CASSPPHVNANVLTF,TRBJ2-6,.,TRBV5-1,.
TGCAGTGCTTTGGCGGGACAGTATAATTCACCCCTCCACTTT,CSALAGQYNSPLHF,TRBJ1-6,TRBD1,TRBV20-1,once
TGTGCCAGCAGTTTAGGGGTTCGTACTAATGAAAAACTGTTTTTT,CASSLGVRTNEKLFF,TRBJ1-4,.,TRBV12-3/TRBV12-4,few
TGTGCCTGGACTGGCGGTGCCGGGGAGCTGTTTTTT,CAWTGGAGELFF,TRBJ2-2,.,TRBV30,.
TGTGCCAGCAGCTTAGTAGTACCGGGACAGGGGAGGAGAAATGAGCAGTTCTTC,CASSLVVPGQGRRNEQFF,TRBJ2-1,TRBD1,TRBV11-2,.
TGTGCCAGCAGTTTAGTAGCTAGCGGGAGGTTGGATACGCAGTATTTT,CASSLVASGRLDTQYF,TRBJ2-3,TRBD2,TRBV12-3/TRBV12-4,few
TGCGCCAGCAGCGGCGGGAGGGGCCCTAGCTCTGGGGCCAACGTCCTGACTTTC,CASSGGRGPSSGANVLTF,TRBJ2-6,TRBD2,TRBV5-1,.
TGTGCCAGCAGTTTAGGGGCTGGACAGGGTGGGAACTATGGCTACACCTTC,CASSLGAGQGGNYGYTF,TRBJ1-2,TRBD1,TRBV12-3/TRBV12-4,.
TGTGCCAGCAGTGTGAGCGGGGGGACCTACACAGATACGCAGTATTTT,CASSVSGGTYTDTQYF,TRBJ2-3,TRBD2,TRBV2,few
TGCGCCAGCAGCCAAGATAAAACAGGGCTTCTAGCCAAAAACATTCAGTACTTC,CASSQDKTGLLAKNIQYF,TRBJ2-4,.,TRBV4-3,.
TGCACATGGGGCGGGGGGCCCTCAGATGAGCAGTTCTTC,CTWGGGPSDEQFF,TRBJ2-1,TRBD2,TRBV20-1,.
TGTGCCAGCAGGGGGGCGAATATGAACACTGAAGCTTTCTTT,CASRGANMNTEAFF,TRBJ1-1,.,TRBV27,.
TGTGCTCCGTTGGAGGACAGCCCTTATGGCTACACCTTC,CAPLEDSPYGYTF,TRBJ1-2,.,TRBV12-3/TRBV12-4,few
TGCAGTGCTAGAAAGGGTGGGGGGGGGAACACTGAAGCTTTCTTT,CSARKGGGGNTEAFF,TRBJ1-1,.,TRBV20-1,.
TGTGCCAGCAGTGGACTAGCGGGAACTATGGATACGCAGTATTTT,CASSGLAGTMDTQYF,TRBJ2-3,TRBD2,TRBV6-1,.
TGTGCCAGCAGTTCGCCCGGACAGGGCAATCAGCCCCAGCATTTT,CASSSPGQGNQPQHF,TRBJ1-5,TRBD1,TRBV7-9,many
TGTGCCAGCAGCCGCCGAGAAAGTACCCTCCACTTT,CASSRRESTLHF,TRBJ1-6,.,TRBV6-5,few
TGTGCCACCAGTGATTTGAGGACAGGGCTAAACAATGAGCAGTTCTTC,CATSDLRTGLNNEQFF,TRBJ2-1,TRBD1,TRBV24-1,.
TGTGCCAGCAGTTTGGGTCAGTGGGACAGCTCCTACGAGCAGTACTTC,CASSLGQWDSSYEQYF,TRBJ2-7,TRBD1,TRBV28,few
TGTGCCAGCAGTTACTCGTTCTACTATGGCTACACCTTC,CASSYSFYYGYTF,TRBJ1-2,.,TRBV6-5,.
TGTGCCATCAGTGAGTCGGGGGGAGGTCGGGGCAATCAGCCCCAGCATTTT,CAISESGGGRGNQPQHF,TRBJ1-5,.,TRBV10-3,.
TGTGCCAGCAGTTTAGGGTTCGGGACGGCCTACGAGCAGTACTTC,CASSLGFGTAYEQYF,TRBJ2-7,.,TRBV12-3/TRBV12-4,.
TGTGCCAGCAGCTCAAGGACAGGACAAGAGACCCAGTACTTC,CASSSRTGQETQYF,TRBJ2-5,TRBD1,TRBV11-3,few
TGTGCCAGCAGTCAACAACAGATCAAAGCGGGGGGCTACACCTTC,CASSQQQIKAGGYTF,TRBJ1-2,.,TRBV12-3/TRBV12-4,.
TGTGCCAGCAGTTACATGGGGCCGGAGACCCAGTACTTC,CASSYMGPETQYF,TRBJ2-5,.,TRBV6-6,few
TGTGCCAGCAGCGTCGAGACAGGGTCTATCACTGAAGCTTTCTTT,CASSVETGSITEAFF,TRBJ1-1,TRBD1,TRBV9,.
TGCAGTGCTACCCGGGGACAGGGAATTTCCTATGGCTACACCTTC,CSATRGQGISYGYTF,TRBJ1-2,TRBD1,TRBV20-1,.
TGCGCCAGCAGCTTCAGGCTTTCGAACACCGGGGAGCTGTTTTTT,CASSFRLSNTGELFF,TRBJ2-2,.,TRBV5-1,few
TGTGCCAGCAGCTTTGACTGGAATCCTGGAAACACCATATATTTT,CASSFDWNPGNTIYF,TRBJ1-3,.,TRBV5-6,few
TGTGCCACAAGCAGTAGGGGGAAGTCGGACACCGGGGAGCTGTTTTTT,CATSSRGKSDTGELFF,TRBJ2-2,.,TRBV15,.
TGTGCCAGCAGTTTGATAGGCAGGGGGCCGAACACCGGGGAGCTGTTTTTT,CASSLIGRGPNTGELFF,TRBJ2-2,TRBD1,TRBV12-3/TRBV12-4,many
TGCGCCAGCAGCCAAGATCTTCCAGCCAGCTCCTACAATGAGCAGTTCTTC,CASSQDLPASSYNEQFF,TRBJ2-1,.,TRBV4-3,few
TGTGCCAGCAGTAGACAGGGTACGCAGACCCAGTACTTC,CASSRQGTQTQYF,TRBJ2-5,TRBD1,TRBV6-1,.
TGCAGTGCTAGTTCGACAGGGGCCACGGCAGATACGCAGTATTTT,CSASSTGATADTQYF,TRBJ2-3,TRBD1,TRBV20-1,.